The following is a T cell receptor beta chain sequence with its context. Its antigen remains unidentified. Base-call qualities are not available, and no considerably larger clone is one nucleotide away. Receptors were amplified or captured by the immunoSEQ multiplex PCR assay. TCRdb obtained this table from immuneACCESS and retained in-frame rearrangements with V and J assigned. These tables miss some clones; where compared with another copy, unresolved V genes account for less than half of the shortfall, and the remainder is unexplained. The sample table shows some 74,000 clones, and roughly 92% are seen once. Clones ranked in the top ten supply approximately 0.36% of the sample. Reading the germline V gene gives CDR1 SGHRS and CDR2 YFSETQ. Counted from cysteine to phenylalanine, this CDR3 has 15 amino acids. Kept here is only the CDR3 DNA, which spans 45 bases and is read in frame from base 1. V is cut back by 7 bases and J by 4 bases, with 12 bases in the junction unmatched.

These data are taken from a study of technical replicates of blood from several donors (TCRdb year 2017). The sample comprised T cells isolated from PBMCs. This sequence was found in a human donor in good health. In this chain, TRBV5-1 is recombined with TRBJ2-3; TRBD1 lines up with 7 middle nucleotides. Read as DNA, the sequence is TGCGCCAGCCGCACAGGGGCCCTTGGCCCAGATACGCAGTATTTT. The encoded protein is CASRTGALGPDTQYF.